This T cell receptor (beta chain) was recovered during a study of CD8 T cells in ankylosing spondylitis (dated by TCRdb to 2016 to 2017). About the investigation overall: The study profiled T cell receptor beta repertoires in healthy donors and ankylosing spondylitis patients to find disease-linked TCR variants. The whole study cohort included 108 healthy donors and 20 to 30 ankylosing spondylitis patients. Peripheral blood was sampled, and synovial fluid was additionally collected from ankylosing spondylitis patients. General findings and caveats noted by the study authors: A TCR beta motif made up of eight or nine highly homologous amino acid variants appeared to be characteristic of blood from ankylosing spondylitis patients. Some motif variants were previously reported in synovial fluid and blood of reactive arthritis patients, suggesting common disease-initiation mechanisms. Significant enrichment of the disease-linked clones was reported in matched synovial fluid samples from ankylosing spondylitis patients. In peripheral blood, the disease-linked clones were found at relatively low frequencies and had a CD8+ phenotype.

V loses 6 bases, J loses 8 bases, and the germline ends lie 11 bases apart. CDR1 and CDR2, per the germline V gene, are MDHEN and SYDVKM. The CDR3 covers 13 residues, taking in both the cysteine and the phenylalanine. Only the CDR3 portion is preserved as DNA: 39 bases, with reading frame beginning at the first base. Synovial fluid samples were paired with blood samples taken from the same ankylosing spondylitis patients. On this clonotype itself: No antigen is known for it. No base quality values were provided; no much bigger clone lies one nucleotide off.

Sequencing was carried out with an Illumina HiSeq 2500. Quantitative 5'-RACE with molecular barcodes was used to prepare TCR beta libraries. The published analysis was carried out like this. A new computational method, built on a probabilistic model of VDJ rearrangement, was used to identify disease-linked TCR variants. TCRdb cleaned the public reads at Q25 with fastp, built clones with MiXCR and kept in-frame beta chains. One record per CDR3 amino acid sequence lists the most common genes and DNA. The V and J calls reflect TCRdb's pipeline rather than the authors' work. The sample table shows around 100,000 distinct CDR3 sequences, and approximately 25% are seen once. The ten largest account for approximately 13% of the sample.

This clonotype originated in a male donor with ankylosing spondylitis. Recombination connected TRBV28 to TRBJ1-6, with the D gene not confidently named. The sequenced sample was synovial fluid, either unsorted or a sorted T cell fraction (not recorded which). The CDR3 loop reads CASRLNQDSPLHF. The DNA reads as follows: TGTGCCAGCAGGCTAAACCAGGATTCACCCCTCCACTTT.